These 29 T cell receptor beta chains were all obtained from the same sample, sequenced in a study of cytomegalovirus exposure and HLA in healthy donors. A multiplex PCR was run with 60 Vbeta primers and 13 Jbeta primers. The method was immunoSEQ multiplex PCR; TCRdb's version includes in-frame clones alone and lacks a portion of them. The sample has 150,000 or so clones; roughly 82% are singletons. The sequenced sample was PBMCs. The receptors shown here come from a woman in her forties or fifties in good health and CMV-seropositive.

This rearrangement joins TRBV30 to TRBJ1-3, with D hard to call. Germline CDR1 is GTSNPN and CDR2 is SVGIG (reference sequence). V was pared by 4 bases and J by 0 bases, with 7 bases between. The CDR3 loop spans 13 amino acids. The CDR3 protein is CAWNRNSGNTIYF. The CDR3 nucleotides are TGTGCCTGGAACAGAAACTCTGGAAACACCATATATTTT.

The chain joins TRBV2 to TRBJ2-1; D unclear. The CDR3 totals 14 residues. V was shortened by 6 bases and J by 1 base, with 10 bases between the two germline ends. Germline V lookup: CDR1 SNHLY, CDR2 FYNNEI. The chain's CDR3 is CASSVDRSYNEQFF. Written as DNA, the CDR3 is TGTGCCAGCAGCGTCGATCGGTCCTACAATGAGCAGTTCTTC.

This clone appeared a single time. V gene TRBV2 combines with J gene TRBJ1-5, with TRBD1 as a possible D gene (5 bases). Germline assignment: CDR1 SNHLY and CDR2 FYNNEI. Trimming took 5 bases from V and 7 from J, leaving 9 bases between them. The CDR3 is 12 amino acids. Here the CDR3 reads CASSRGDQPQHF. As DNA, the CDR3 is TGTGCCAGCAGTCGGGGGGACCAGCCCCAGCATTTT.

In DNA, the CDR3 is TGTGCCAGCAGTCCCCGCGGGTCCTCTGGAAACACCATATATTTT. Translated: CASSPRGSSGNTIYF. The V call is TRBV28, the J call TRBJ1-3; no firm D call. Germline V lookup: CDR1 MDHEN, CDR2 SYDVKM. V lost 5 bases and J 0 bases, leaving 11 bases between the germline ends. The length of the CDR3 is 15 residues.

The CDR3 reads CASTGIRGGQPQHF. The CDR3 DNA reads as TGTGCCAGCACCGGGATAAGGGGAGGTCAGCCCCAGCATTTT. The chain joins TRBV2 to TRBJ1-5; tentative D call: TRBD1 (5 bases). The ends were cut back, 7 bases at V and 6 bases at J, with 16 bases in the middle. The CDR3 has 14 residues. Germline V lookup: CDR1 SNHLY, CDR2 FYNNEI.

This chain joins TRBV28 and TRBJ1-6, with D possibly TRBD1 on 5 matching bases. The CDR3 spans 16 residues. CDR1 and CDR2 from the germline V gene are MDHEN and SYDVKM. The ends were cut back, 7 bases at V and 7 bases at J, with 20 bases in the middle. The CDR3 nucleotides are TGTGCCAGCACTTCGAACTGGCAGGGAGGGAATTCACCCCTCCACTTT. Its translation is CASTSNWQGGNSPLHF.

The genes are TRBV2 and TRBJ2-7, with 10 bases lining up with TRBD2. Germline CDR1 SNHLY, CDR2 FYNNEI. V dropped 4 bases and J dropped 2; count of bases not matched to a gene: 2. The CDR3 length is 14 residues. The CDR3 coding sequence is TGTGCCAGCAGTGTAGCGGGGGGTACCTACGAGCAGTACTTC. Amino acid sequence: CASSVAGGTYEQYF.

V is TRBV7-9 and J is TRBJ2-1; TRBD2 matches at 10 bases. The CDR3 is 16 amino acids. The germline V gene encodes CDR1 SEHNR and CDR2 FQNEAQ (reference sequence). The V and J ends lost 1 base and 3 bases, in that order; junction bases with no gene match: 3. CDR3 in DNA: TGTGCCAGCAGCTTAGGATCTAGCGGGGGCTACAATGAGCAGTTCTTC. This translates into CASSLGSSGGYNEQFF.

The J gene is TRBJ1-2, the V gene TRBV19, with D uncertain. Deletions cut 4 bases from V and 6 bases from J, with 9 bases between. There are 12 residues in the CDR3. CDR1 and CDR2 (germline): LNHDA, SQIVND (reference sequence). CDR3 in amino acids: CASSTARDGYTF. The CDR3 nucleotides read TGTGCCAGTAGTACGGCGAGGGATGGCTACACCTTC.

The V call is TRBV30, the J call TRBJ2-1, with D perhaps matching TRBD1 (6 bases). The CDR3 totals 14 residues. The germline CDR1 and CDR2 sequences are GTSNPN and SVGIG (reference sequence). Trimming took 3 bases from V and 4 from J, leaving 13 bases between them. The CDR3 DNA reads as TGTGCCTGGAGCCGAGGGGGACCATACAATGAGCAGTTCTTC. It yields the protein CAWSRGGPYNEQFF.

This clone was detected only a few times. This chain uses TRBV7-9 with TRBJ1-4, with TRBD1 identical over 7 bases. The junction had 4 bases not matched to a gene; V was cut back by 1 base and J by 8 bases. This CDR3 spans 14 amino acids. Germline assignment: CDR1 SEHNR and CDR2 FQNEAQ (reference sequence). The CDR3 reads CASSLGQGQEKLFF. The CDR3 DNA reads as TGTGCCAGCAGCTTAGGACAGGGACAGGAAAAACTGTTTTTT.

The V and J genes are TRBV28 and TRBJ1-4; 9 positions match TRBD1. CDR3 length equals 15 residues. Germline CDR1 reads MDHEN; CDR2 reads SYDVKM. The V segment lost 5 bases and the J segment 7 bases; nucleotides outside the gene matches: 8. The CDR3 DNA sequence: TGTGCCAGCAGTCCCGTGGGGACAGGGAGTGAAAAACTGTTTTTT. Translating it yields CASSPVGTGSEKLFF.

This chain joins TRBV13 and TRBJ1-2; TRBD1 might be the D (6 bases). V lost 0 bases and J 8 bases, leaving 7 bases between the germline ends. Germline V gives CDR1 PRHDT, CDR2 FYEKMQ (reference sequence). This CDR3 region has 12 residues. The CDR3 coding sequence is TGTGCCAGCAGCTTAGGGGGGGCAGGCTACACCTTC. Protein: CASSLGGAGYTF.

The rearrangement joins TRBV2 to TRBJ2-7; D is possibly TRBD2 (7 bases). The CDR3 length is 14 residues. CDR1 and CDR2 (germline): SNHLY, FYNNEI. V was pared by 3 bases and J by 2 bases, with 11 bases between. CDR3 DNA: TGTGCCAGCAGTGAGAGGGAGGGGGCCTACGAGCAGTACTTC. It yields the protein CASSEREGAYEQYF.

In this sample, this clone turned up a few times. V gene TRBV7-9 combines with J gene TRBJ2-3, with 7 nucleotides matching TRBD2. This CDR3 is 16 amino acids long. Germline values: CDR1 SEHNR, CDR2 FQNEAQ (reference sequence). J was trimmed by 6 bases and V by 5 bases; bases with no gene match: 14. The CDR3 loop reads CASSRIFGGGGDTQYF. The CDR3 bases are TGTGCCAGCAGCCGGATCTTTGGCGGGGGAGGCGATACGCAGTATTTT.

The chain combines TRBV30 with TRBJ1-1; unclear D gene. Germline V gene data show CDR1 as GTSNPN and CDR2 as SVGIG (reference sequence). Deletions cut 0 bases from V and 0 bases from J, with 11 bases between. This CDR3 is built from 15 residues. CDR3 sequence (DNA): TGTGCCTGGAGTGTACGAGGCAGACTGAACACTGAAGCTTTCTTT. It encodes CAWSVRGRLNTEAFF.

Comments on this clone: Other DNA sequences from this sample encode an identical CDR3 as well. This chain links TRBV29-1 with TRBJ1-5, with D maybe TRBD1 (5 bases). V was clipped by 4 bases and J by 5 bases, with 12 bases between them. The CDR3 spans 13 residues. Germline V CDR1 and CDR2: SQVTM, ANQGSEA. The CDR3 spells CSVGQGGDQPQHF. The CDR3 nucleotides are TGCAGCGTTGGGCAGGGCGGGGATCAGCCCCAGCATTTT.

The rearrangement uses TRBV19 and TRBJ1-5; D is undetermined. Trimming removed 6 bases at V and 0 bases at J, with 9 bases between. The CDR3 extends over 14 amino acids. Germline values: CDR1 LNHDA, CDR2 SQIVND (reference sequence). The CDR3 region is CASSPRNSNQPQHF. The CDR3 region has the DNA TGTGCCAGTAGCCCCAGGAATAGCAATCAGCCCCAGCATTTT.

CDR3: CASSEAQQTNQPQHF. In DNA, the CDR3 is TGTGCCAGCAGTGAAGCCCAACAGACCAATCAGCCCCAGCATTTT. The genes are TRBV6-1 and TRBJ1-5, with D unresolved. The CDR3 consists of 15 residues. The germline gives CDR1 MNHNS, CDR2 SASEGT. Trimming removed 0 bases from V and 3 bases from J, with 9 bases in between.

This clone has just one count. The CDR3 nucleotides are TGTGCCAGCAGTTCCACCACGGTGGGTAAAGGAGACTATGGCTACACCTTC. It specifies CASSSTTVGKGDYGYTF. The genes are TRBV28 and TRBJ1-2, with D uncertain. V was clipped by 4 bases and J by 3 bases, with 21 bases between them. The CDR3 runs to 17 residues. CDR1 and CDR2 (germline): MDHEN, SYDVKM.

The rearrangement uses TRBV30 and TRBJ2-1, with 10 bases matching TRBD2. Germline assignment: CDR1 GTSNPN and CDR2 SVGIG (reference sequence). The length of the CDR3 is 17 residues. V was pared by 4 bases and J by 7 bases, with 16 bases of the junction left unmatched. The CDR3 reads CAWKGGVAGGLLNEQFF. The DNA of the CDR3 is TGTGCCTGGAAGGGTGGTGTAGCGGGGGGCCTACTGAATGAGCAGTTCTTC.

The J gene is TRBJ2-7, the V gene TRBV9, with 7 bases lining up with TRBD1. V shed 5 bases, J shed 3 bases, and the junction held 2 bases outside the gene matches. CDR3 length: 12 residues. The V gene's germline CDR1 is SGDLS and CDR2 YYNGEE. The CDR3 DNA reads as TGTGCCAGCAGGACAGGGTTCTACGAGCAGTACTTC. It encodes CASRTGFYEQYF.

J is TRBJ2-3 and V is TRBV7-7; weak D call: TRBD2 (7 bases). V lost 2 bases to trimming and J lost 2 bases, with 11 bases between them. Germline V lookup: CDR1 SSHAT, CDR2 FNYEAQ (reference sequence). The CDR3 is 15 amino acids. The CDR3 nucleotides read TGTGCCAGCAGCTTACAGGGGAGGGCCACAGATACGCAGTATTTT. Protein: CASSLQGRATDTQYF.

V gene TRBV9 combines with J gene TRBJ2-3, with 9 bases matching TRBD2. Germline V gives CDR1 SGDLS, CDR2 YYNGEE. J gave up 2 bases and V 3 bases, and 7 bases lay outside the gene matches. The CDR3 is 16 residues long. The CDR3 here is CASSADAGGPTDTQYF. The CDR3 coding sequence is TGTGCCAGCAGCGCCGACGCGGGGGGGCCCACAGATACGCAGTATTTT.

The rearrangement joins TRBV27 to TRBJ2-5, with TRBD2 as a possible D gene (6 bases). The CDR3 is 13 amino acids. Germline CDR1 reads MNHEY; CDR2 reads SMNVEV (reference sequence). With 6 bases removed from V and 1 base from J, the gap between germline ends came to 9 bases. CDR3 protein: CASRRGTQETQYF. The CDR3, as DNA: TGTGCCAGCAGGCGGGGAACCCAAGAGACCCAGTACTTC.

The J gene is TRBJ2-2, the V gene TRBV5-1, with 9 positions matching TRBD1. CDR3 length: 14 amino acids. V trimming: 0 bases; J trimming: 7 bases; junction bases outside the gene matches: 1. Germline CDR1 and CDR2: SGHRS and YFSETQ. The CDR3 nucleotides are TGCGCCAGCAGCTTGGGACAGGGGGACGGGGAGCTGTTTTTT. It encodes CASSLGQGDGELFF.

In its sample, this clone was seen once. The chain is built from TRBV25-1 and TRBJ2-1; the match to TRBD2 covers 9 bases. The CDR3 sequence is 13 residues long. The V gene end was trimmed by 10 bases and the J gene end by 6 bases; junction bases not matched to a gene: 7. Germline CDR1 MGHDK, CDR2 SYGVNS. Here the CDR3 DNA reads TGTGCCATCTTCAGCGGGGGGTCCAATGAGCAGTTCTTC. Translating it yields CAIFSGGSNEQFF. The variable domain in full, with the rest retrieved from reference TRBV25-1 and TRBJ2-1, is EADIYQTPRYLVIGTGKKITLECSQTMGHDKMYWYQQDPGMELHLIHYSYGVNSTEKGDLSSESTVSRIRTEHFPLTLESARPSHTSQYLCAIFSGGSNEQFFGPGTRLTVL.

The CDR3 region is CASRLALDRGDTEAFF. The CDR3 DNA sequence: TGTGCAAGTCGCTTAGCATTGGACAGGGGGGACACTGAAGCTTTCTTT. The V call is TRBV12-2, the J call TRBJ1-1; TRBD1, the table's D call, lacks a check against the DNA. TRBV12-2 counts as a pseudogene. The CDR3 is 16 amino acids.

This clone was observed a few times. This chain joins TRBV10-3 and TRBJ2-1, with 9 bases aligning to TRBD2. This CDR3 is 17 amino acids long. CDR1 is ENHRY, CDR2 SYGVKD, per germline. V lost 0 bases to trimming and J lost 10 bases; unmatched junction nucleotides: 13. This CDR3 is CAISESGGGGGAREQFF. In DNA, the CDR3 is TGTGCCATCAGTGAGTCGGGTGGAGGCGGGGGGGCCAGGGAGCAGTTCTTC.